The clone carrying this T cell receptor (beta chain) came up a few times. A single record per CDR3 protein comes from TCRdb applying MiXCR to the RT-PCR reads. The table records around 700,000 distinct CDR3 sequences, approximately 14% of them present only once. The CDR3 covers 14 residues. Losses at the gene ends were 7 bases for V and 0 bases for J; bases not matched to a gene: 4. Germline assignment: CDR1 MNHNY and CDR2 SVGAGI (reference sequence). The specimen was memory CD4+ T cells from blood. This clonotype was obtained from a female donor in good health, serving as a healthy control. The rearrangement uses TRBV6-6 and TRBJ2-3, with 7 bases identical to TRBD1. The CDR3 here is CASKKGASTDTQYF. The CDR3 DNA is TGTGCCAGCAAAAAGGGGGCTAGCACAGATACGCAGTATTTT.